The present entry profiles one T cell receptor beta chain with its context. The CDR3 covers 14 residues. CDR1 and CDR2 from the germline V gene are SGHAT and FQNNGV. Trimming cost V 1 base and J 7 bases; bases outside gene matches: 6. This sample is part of a study of shared clonotypes between healthy human individuals. Study-level information: Three plates were used per donor for CD4 naive, three for CD4 memory, two for CD8 naive and one for CD8 memory.

The assay was immunoSEQ multiplex PCR, and TCRdb's table has in-frame clones only and misses some. The data contain fewer than 200,000 clones, 90% to 95% of them singletons. Sequenced: naive CD4+ T cells sorted from blood. The subset denotes: CD45RA+ positively selected. The V call is TRBV11-2, the J call TRBJ2-7; the match to TRBD2 covers 8 bases. The TCR was taken from a woman aged 25 to 39 in good health. The CDR3 nucleotides are TGTGCCAGCAGCTTAGGAGCGGGAGAGAGGGAGCAGTACTTC. Translation gives CASSLGAGEREQYF.